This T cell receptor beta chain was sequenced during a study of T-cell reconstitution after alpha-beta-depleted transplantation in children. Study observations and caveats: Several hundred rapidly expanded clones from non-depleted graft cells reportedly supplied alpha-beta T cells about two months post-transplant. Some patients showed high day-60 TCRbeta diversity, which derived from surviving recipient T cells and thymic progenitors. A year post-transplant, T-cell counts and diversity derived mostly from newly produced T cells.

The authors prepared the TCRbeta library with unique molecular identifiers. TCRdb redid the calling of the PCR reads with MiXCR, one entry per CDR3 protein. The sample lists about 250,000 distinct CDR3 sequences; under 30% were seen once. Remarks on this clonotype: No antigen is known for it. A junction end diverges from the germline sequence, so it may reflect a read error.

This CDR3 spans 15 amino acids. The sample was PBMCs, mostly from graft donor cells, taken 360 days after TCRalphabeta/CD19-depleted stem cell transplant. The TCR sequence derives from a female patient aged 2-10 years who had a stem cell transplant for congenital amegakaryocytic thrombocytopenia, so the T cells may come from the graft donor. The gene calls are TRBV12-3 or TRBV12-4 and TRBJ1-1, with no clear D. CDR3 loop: CASSPGAGMNTEGFF. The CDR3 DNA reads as TGTGCCAGCAGCCCTGGAGCAGGCATGAACACTGAAGGTTTCTTT.